The rows below give T cell receptor beta chains drawn from one sample of a study of beta chain features in type 1 diabetes. Sequencing used immunoSEQ multiplex PCR; TCRdb keeps in-frame clones, though not all of them. Here the sample spans 150,000 to 200,000 clones, about 13% being singletons. The sequenced sample was central memory CD4+ T cells from blood. The source of these receptors is a woman aged 18-29 years in good health. Each CDR3 is given with its conserved first and last residue. Clone sizes are given selectively: once, few, many, or a class where the clone is expanded.

many,13,TRBJ1-5,TRBV7-9,CASSLDSYQPQHF
NA,18,TRBJ2-7,TRBV11-2,CASSPGTSGRKLTYEQYF
NA,12,TRBJ2-7,TRBV6-5,CASSYSRYEQYF
few,13,TRBJ2-3,TRBV7-9,CASSYQWRDTQYF
NA,15,TRBJ2-2,TRBV30,CAWRDSILNTGELFF
NA,12,TRBJ1-5,TRBV30,CAWSGQDQPQHF
NA,17,TRBJ2-1,TRBV9,CASSKTGTSGPTGEQFF
few,15,TRBJ1-2,TRBV5-1,CASSHGAAQRGGYTF
few,14,TRBJ1-3,TRBV28,CASSTTQGRNTIYF
few,15,TRBJ2-1,TRBV30,CAWSVAPRSGNEQFF